This paragraph reports one T cell receptor beta chain. This clonotype was found a few times. Its antigen is not yet known. The input lacks base qualities; no much larger clone sits a single base away. The data were taken from a study of post-analysis software for immune sequencing data (dated by TCRdb to between 2014 and 2016). For the study in its entirety: Disease courses on record covered relapsing-remitting, secondary progressive and progressive-relapsing multiple sclerosis, though some patients had no subtype annotation. The patient repertoires were set against ten to eleven previously published healthy control repertoires from donors whose ages ranged from roughly 6 to 27 years. A subset of samples was prepared in parallel using single-end sample barcoding, then pooled and co-amplified after Illumina adapter ligation.

To demonstrate the VDJtools post-analysis software, the study profiled TCR beta repertoires from the peripheral blood of about 13 young patients with multiple sclerosis. Multiple sclerosis patients were children and adolescents aged about 6 to 15 years. The investigation overall reported the following: Compared with controls, multiple sclerosis patients had significantly lower normalized Chao1 diversity, a finding suggesting substantial peripheral T-cell clonal expansion. The control group was slightly older than the multiple sclerosis patient group. When samples were clustered directly using the F measure, samples prepared in the same batch co-clustered strongly, which prompted a batch-effect correction. Patients showed significantly higher frequencies than controls for a handful of TRBV segments, among them TRBV5-6, TRBV5-1 and TRBV20-1.

Receptors were amplified or captured by PCR. Sequencing used an Illumina HiSeq 2500. To reduce PCR and sequencing biases, unique molecular identifiers were incorporated into the TCR beta cDNA libraries. Around 500,000 cDNA molecules were obtained for every 1 to 10 million input T cells, so each molecule roughly corresponded to one T cell. The same protocol used for the earlier healthy control dataset was applied to prepare and sequence the patient libraries. Samples belonging to the same batch were prepared together, multiplexed and sequenced on a shared HiSeq lane. The original pipeline was this. MIGEC was used to process the raw barcoded reads, and molecular identifier groups with only a single read were discarded before consensus assembly and CDR3 extraction. VDJtools was used for post-analysis of the clonotype tables, with diversity normalized by down-sampling every dataset to the smallest sample size. To correct batch-related cross-sample contamination, repertoire overlap clustering matched CDR3 amino acid sequences but not nucleotide sequences. The public reads were quality trimmed at Q25 with fastp and then assembled into clones with MiXCR by TCRdb, keeping productive beta chains. Entries that share a CDR3 protein sequence are merged under the most common genes and DNA. For this entry, the V and J calls and clone size follow TCRdb and not the study's own pipeline. The sample table records about half a million distinct CDR3 sequences; less than 40% of these occur just once. The biggest ten clones account for about 6% of the sample.

Spanning cysteine to phenylalanine, the CDR3 consists of 14 amino acids. Only the CDR3 region is kept as DNA, spanning 42 bases read in frame from base 1. V lost 6 bases and J lost 5 bases; the stretch between them is 17 bases long. The germline V gene provides CDR1 ENHRY and CDR2 SYGVKD. The sequence joins TRBV10-3 to TRBJ2-7, and the D gene may be TRBD1, 6 bases matching. This TCR was sampled from a girl under 18 with multiple sclerosis. The sample comprised blood. The nucleotide sequence reads as follows: TGTGCCATCAGCAGGGACATATTCGTGGACGAGCAGTACTTC. The translation is CAISRDIFVDEQYF.